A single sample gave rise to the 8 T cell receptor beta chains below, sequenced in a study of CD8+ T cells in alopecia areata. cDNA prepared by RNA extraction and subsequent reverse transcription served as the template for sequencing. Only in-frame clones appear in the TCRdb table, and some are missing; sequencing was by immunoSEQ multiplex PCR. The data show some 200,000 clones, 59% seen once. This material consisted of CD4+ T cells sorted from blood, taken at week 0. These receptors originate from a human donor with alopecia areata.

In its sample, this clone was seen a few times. This chain's CDR3 is CAWTQRYGQGVLAEAFF. The CDR3 DNA reads as TGTGCCTGGACCCAACGCTATGGGCAGGGAGTATTAGCTGAAGCTTTCTTT. The V and J genes are TRBV30 and TRBJ1-1, with a weak D call TRBD1 (5 bases). The CDR3 sequence is 17 residues long. Germline CDR1 GTSNPN, CDR2 SVGIG (reference sequence). Between the trimmed V and J ends, which lost 4 bases and 6 bases, there was a span of 27 bases.

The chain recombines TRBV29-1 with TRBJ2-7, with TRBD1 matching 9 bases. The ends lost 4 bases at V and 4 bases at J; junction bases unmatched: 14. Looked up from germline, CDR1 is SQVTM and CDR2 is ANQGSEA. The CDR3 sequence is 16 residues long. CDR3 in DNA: TGCAGCGTTGTAGGGGCCCGGGACAGGGCCTCATACGAGCAGTACTTC. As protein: CSVVGARDRASYEQYF.

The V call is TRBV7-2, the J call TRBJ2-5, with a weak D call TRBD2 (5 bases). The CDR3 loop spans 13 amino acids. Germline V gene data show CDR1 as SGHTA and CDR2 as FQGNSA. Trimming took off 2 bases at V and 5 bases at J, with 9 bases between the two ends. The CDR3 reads CASSLSGGETQYF. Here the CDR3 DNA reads TGTGCCAGCAGCTTATCAGGCGGGGAGACCCAGTACTTC.

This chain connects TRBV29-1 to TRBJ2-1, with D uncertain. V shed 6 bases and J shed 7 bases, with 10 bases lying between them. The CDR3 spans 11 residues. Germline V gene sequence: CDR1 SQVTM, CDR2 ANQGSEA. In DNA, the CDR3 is TGCAGCGTCGACCCCGTAAATGAGCAGTTCTTC. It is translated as CSVDPVNEQFF.

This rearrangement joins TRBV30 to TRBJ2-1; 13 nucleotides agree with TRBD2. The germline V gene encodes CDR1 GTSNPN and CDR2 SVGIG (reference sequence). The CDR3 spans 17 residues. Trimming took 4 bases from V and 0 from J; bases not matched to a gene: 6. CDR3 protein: CAWTKTSGGISYNEQFF. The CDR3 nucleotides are TGTGCCTGGACCAAGACTAGCGGGGGGATCTCCTACAATGAGCAGTTCTTC.

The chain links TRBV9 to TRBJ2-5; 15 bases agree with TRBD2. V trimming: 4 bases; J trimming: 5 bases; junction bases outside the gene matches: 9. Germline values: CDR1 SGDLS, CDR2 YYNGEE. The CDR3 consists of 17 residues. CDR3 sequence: CASSLGTSGGIWETQYF. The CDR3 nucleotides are TGTGCCAGCAGCCTCGGGACTAGCGGGGGGATATGGGAGACCCAGTACTTC.

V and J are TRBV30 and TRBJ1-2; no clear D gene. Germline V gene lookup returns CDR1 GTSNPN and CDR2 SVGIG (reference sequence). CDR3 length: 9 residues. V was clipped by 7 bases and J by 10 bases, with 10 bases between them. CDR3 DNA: TGTGCCTCGACCCCGGTCTACACCTTC. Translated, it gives CASTPVYTF.

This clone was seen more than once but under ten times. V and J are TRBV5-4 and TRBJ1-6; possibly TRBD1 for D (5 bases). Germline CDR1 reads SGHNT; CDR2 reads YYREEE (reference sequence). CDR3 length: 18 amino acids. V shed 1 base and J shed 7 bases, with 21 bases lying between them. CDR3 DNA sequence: TGTGCCAGCAGCTTGAAGGGGCTGGTCCACCCCAAGAATTCACCCCTCCACTTT. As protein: CASSLKGLVHPKNSPLHF.